What follows is one T cell receptor (beta chain) and its context. The antigen remains unidentified. Sequenced by immunoSEQ multiplex PCR; TCRdb stores in-frame clones only, minus some. This sample carries approximately 2,300,000 clones, roughly 92% of them seen once, and the ten largest clones take 0.37%. The sample belongs to a study of shared clonotypes between healthy human individuals. Across the study: The people who gave samples were a couple of women and three men aged 18 to 49. Study outcomes and limitations: Clonotypes shared by all four sorted-subset donors had higher generation probabilities than non-shared clonotypes.

The specimen was naive CD4+ T cells from PBMCs. Documented subset: CD45RA+ positively selected. The sequence was collected from a man aged 18 to 29 in good health. Some clones in this sample may be carry-over from other donors' samples.

CDR3 bases: TGTGCCATCAGTGATGGGGTAGACAGAACAGATACGCAGTATTTT. As protein: CAISDGVDRTDTQYF. The chain recombines TRBV10-3 with TRBJ2-3; maybe TRBD1 (5 bases). V lost 3 bases, J lost 3 bases, and 13 bases lay in between. Germline values: CDR1 ENHRY, CDR2 SYGVKD. This CDR3 is 15 amino acids long.